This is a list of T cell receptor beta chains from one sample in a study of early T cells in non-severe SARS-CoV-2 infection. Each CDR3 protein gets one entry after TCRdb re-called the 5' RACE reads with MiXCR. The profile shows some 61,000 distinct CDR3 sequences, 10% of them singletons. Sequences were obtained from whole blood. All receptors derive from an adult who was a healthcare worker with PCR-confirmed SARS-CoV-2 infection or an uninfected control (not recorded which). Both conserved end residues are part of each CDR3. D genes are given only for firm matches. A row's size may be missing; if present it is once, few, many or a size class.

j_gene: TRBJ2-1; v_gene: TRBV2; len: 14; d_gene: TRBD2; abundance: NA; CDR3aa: CASSFLRGADEQFF; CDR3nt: TGTGCCAGCAGTTTCCTGCGGGGGGCCGATGAGCAGTTCTTC
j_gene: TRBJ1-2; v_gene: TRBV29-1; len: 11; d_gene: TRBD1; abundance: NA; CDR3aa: CSAGGGYGYTF; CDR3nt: TGCAGCGCAGGGGGCGGCTATGGCTACACCTTC
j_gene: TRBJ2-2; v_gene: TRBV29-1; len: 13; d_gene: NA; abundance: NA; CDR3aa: CSVIIANTGELFF; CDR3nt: TGCAGCGTTATCATTGCGAACACCGGGGAGCTGTTTTTT
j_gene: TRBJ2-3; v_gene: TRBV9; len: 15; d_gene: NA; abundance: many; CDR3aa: CASAKEVHSTDTQYF; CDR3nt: TGTGCCAGCGCGAAAGAGGTACACAGCACAGATACGCAGTATTTT
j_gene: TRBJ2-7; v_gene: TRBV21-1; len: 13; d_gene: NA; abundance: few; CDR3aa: CASRVDSGYEQYF; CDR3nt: TGTGCCAGCAGAGTAGATTCGGGGTACGAGCAGTACTTC
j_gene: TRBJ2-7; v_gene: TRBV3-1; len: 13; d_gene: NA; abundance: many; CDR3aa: CASSQGAAVGQYF; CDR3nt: TGTGCCAGCAGCCAAGGGGCAGCCGTCGGGCAGTACTTC
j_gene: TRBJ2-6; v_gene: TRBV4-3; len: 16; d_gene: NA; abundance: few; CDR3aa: CASSQSGGSGANVLTF; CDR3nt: TGCGCCAGCAGCCAGTCCGGGGGAAGTGGGGCCAACGTCCTGACTTTC
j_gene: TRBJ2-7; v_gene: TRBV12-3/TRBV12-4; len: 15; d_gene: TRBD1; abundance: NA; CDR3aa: CASSFVAGGKREQYF; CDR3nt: TGTGCCAGCAGTTTTGTTGCAGGGGGTAAAAGGGAGCAGTACTTC
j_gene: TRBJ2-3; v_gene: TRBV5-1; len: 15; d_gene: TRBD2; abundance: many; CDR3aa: CASSSGLAGTDTQYF; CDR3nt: TGTGCCAGCAGCTCTGGACTAGCGGGCACAGATACGCAGTATTTT
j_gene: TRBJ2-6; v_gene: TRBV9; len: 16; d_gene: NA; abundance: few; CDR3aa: CASSVDPRSGANVLTF; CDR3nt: TGTGCCAGCAGCGTAGATCCCAGGTCTGGGGCCAACGTCCTGACTTTC
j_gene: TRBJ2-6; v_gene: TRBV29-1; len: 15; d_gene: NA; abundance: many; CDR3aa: CSVAAGARGANVLTF; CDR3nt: TGCAGCGTTGCCGCAGGGGCCCGGGGGGCCAACGTCCTGACTTTC
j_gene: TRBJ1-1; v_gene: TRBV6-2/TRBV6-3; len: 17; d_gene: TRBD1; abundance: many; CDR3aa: CASGITGGRGQNTEAFF; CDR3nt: TGTGCCAGCGGAATCACAGGGGGACGGGGCCAGAACACTGAAGCTTTCTTT
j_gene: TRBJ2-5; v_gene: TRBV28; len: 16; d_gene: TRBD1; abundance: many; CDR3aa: CASSPAKGGWWETQYF; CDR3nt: TGTGCCAGCAGTCCAGCGAAAGGGGGCTGGTGGGAGACCCAGTACTTC
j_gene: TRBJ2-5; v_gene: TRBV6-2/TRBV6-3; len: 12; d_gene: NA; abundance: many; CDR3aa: CASGQIQETQYF; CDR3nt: TGTGCCAGCGGCCAGATTCAAGAGACCCAGTACTTC
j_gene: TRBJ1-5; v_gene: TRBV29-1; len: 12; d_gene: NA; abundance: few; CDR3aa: CSVGSGAQPQHF; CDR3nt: TGCAGCGTTGGTTCCGGGGCTCAGCCCCAGCATTTT
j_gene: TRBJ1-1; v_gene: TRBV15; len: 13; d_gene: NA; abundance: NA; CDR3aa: CATSRLQGGEAFF; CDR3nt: TGTGCCACCAGCAGGTTACAGGGTGGTGAAGCTTTCTTT
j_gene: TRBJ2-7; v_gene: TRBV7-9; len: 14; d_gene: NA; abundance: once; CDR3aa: CASNYAGRAYEQYF; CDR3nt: TGTGCCAGCAACTACGCTGGCAGGGCCTACGAGCAGTACTTC
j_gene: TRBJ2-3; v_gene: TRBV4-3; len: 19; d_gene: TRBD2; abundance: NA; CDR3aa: CASSQEASGRARRRDTQYF; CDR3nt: TGCGCCAGCAGCCAAGAGGCTAGCGGGAGGGCCAGGAGAAGAGATACGCAGTATTTT
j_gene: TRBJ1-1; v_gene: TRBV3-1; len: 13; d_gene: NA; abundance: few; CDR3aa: CASSLTQNTEAFF; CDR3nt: TGTGCCAGCAGCCTAACACAGAACACTGAAGCTTTCTTT
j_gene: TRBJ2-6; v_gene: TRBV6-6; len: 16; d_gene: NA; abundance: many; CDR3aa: CASSYLVNSGANVLTF; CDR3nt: TGTGCCAGCAGCTATCTAGTTAATTCTGGGGCCAACGTCCTGACTTTC
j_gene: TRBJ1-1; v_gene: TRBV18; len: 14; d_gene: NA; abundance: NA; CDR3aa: CASSAGAPPRRAFF; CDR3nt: TGTGCCAGCTCAGCAGGGGCTCCGCCACGACGAGCTTTCTTT
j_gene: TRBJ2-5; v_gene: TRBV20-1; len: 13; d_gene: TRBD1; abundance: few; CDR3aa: CSARGTGLETQYF; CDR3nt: TGCAGTGCTAGAGGGACAGGGCTGGAGACCCAGTACTTC
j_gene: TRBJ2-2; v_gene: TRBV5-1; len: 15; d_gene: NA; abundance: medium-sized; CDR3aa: CASSLVGGDTGELFF; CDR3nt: TGCGCCAGCAGCTTAGTGGGAGGTGACACCGGGGAGCTGTTTTTT
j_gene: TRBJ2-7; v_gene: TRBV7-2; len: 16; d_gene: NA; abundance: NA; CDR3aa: CASSLGGWRGPYEQYF; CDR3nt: TGTGCCAGCAGCTTAGGGGGCTGGCGGGGGCCCTACGAGCAGTACTTC
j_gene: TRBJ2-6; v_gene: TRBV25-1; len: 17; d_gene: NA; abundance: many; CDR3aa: CASSEAAGFSGANVLTF; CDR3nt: TGTGCCAGCAGTGAGGCGGCAGGCTTCTCTGGGGCCAACGTCCTGACTTTC
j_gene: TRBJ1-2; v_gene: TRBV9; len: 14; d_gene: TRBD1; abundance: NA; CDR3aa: CASSVTGGDYGYTF; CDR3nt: TGTGCCAGCAGCGTAACAGGGGGCGACTATGGCTACACCTTC
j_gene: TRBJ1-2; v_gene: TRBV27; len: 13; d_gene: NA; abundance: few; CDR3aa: CASSLGPNYGYTF; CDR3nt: TGTGCCAGCAGTCTGGGACCTAACTATGGCTACACCTTC
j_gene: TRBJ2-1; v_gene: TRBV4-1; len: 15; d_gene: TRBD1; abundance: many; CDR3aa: CASSQLQGASNEQFF; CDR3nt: TGCGCCAGCAGCCAACTACAGGGGGCTTCCAATGAGCAGTTCTTC
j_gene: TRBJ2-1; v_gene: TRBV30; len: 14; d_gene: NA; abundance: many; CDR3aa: CAWRGPTSYNEQFF; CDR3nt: TGTGCCTGGAGGGGGCCAACCTCCTACAATGAGCAGTTCTTC
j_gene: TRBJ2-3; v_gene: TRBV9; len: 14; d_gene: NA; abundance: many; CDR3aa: CASSGLGASDTQYF; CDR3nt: TGTGCCAGCAGCGGGCTGGGCGCTTCAGATACGCAGTATTTT
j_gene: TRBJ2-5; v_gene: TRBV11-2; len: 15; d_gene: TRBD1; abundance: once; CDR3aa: CASSPRDRAAETQYF; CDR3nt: TGTGCCAGCAGCCCGCGGGACAGGGCCGCGGAGACCCAGTACTTC
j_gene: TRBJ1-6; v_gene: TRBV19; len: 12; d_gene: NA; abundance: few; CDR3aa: CASNSGTAPLHF; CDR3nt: TGTGCCAGTAACTCAGGGACGGCACCCCTCCACTTT
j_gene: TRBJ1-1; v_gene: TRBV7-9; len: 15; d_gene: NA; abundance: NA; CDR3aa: CASSSGTSSRTEAFF; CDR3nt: TGTGCCAGCAGTTCCGGGACAAGTTCGAGGACTGAAGCTTTCTTT
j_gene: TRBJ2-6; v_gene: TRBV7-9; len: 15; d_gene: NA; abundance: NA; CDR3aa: CASSFDTSGANVLTF; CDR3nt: TGTGCCAGCAGCTTCGACACCTCTGGGGCCAACGTCCTGACTTTC
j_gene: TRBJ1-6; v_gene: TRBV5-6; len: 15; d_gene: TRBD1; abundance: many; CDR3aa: CASSFLTGEGSPLHF; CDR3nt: TGTGCCAGCAGCTTCCTGACAGGGGAGGGTTCACCCCTCCACTTT
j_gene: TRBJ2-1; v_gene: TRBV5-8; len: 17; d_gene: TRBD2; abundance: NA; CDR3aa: CASKQRLAGHLYNEQFF; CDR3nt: TGTGCCAGCAAGCAACGACTAGCGGGGCATCTCTACAATGAGCAGTTCTTC
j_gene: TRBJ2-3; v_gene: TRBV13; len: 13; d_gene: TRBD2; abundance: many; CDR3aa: CASRGGAIDTQYF; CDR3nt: TGTGCCAGCCGCGGGGGGGCAATAGATACGCAGTATTTT
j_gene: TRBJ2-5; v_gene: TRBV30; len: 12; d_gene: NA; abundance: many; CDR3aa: CAWSDLAETQYF; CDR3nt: TGTGCCTGGAGTGACCTAGCAGAGACCCAGTACTTC
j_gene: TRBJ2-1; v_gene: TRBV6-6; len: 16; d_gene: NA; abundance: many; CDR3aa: CASSPLEWGKYNEQFF; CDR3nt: TGTGCCAGCAGTCCCCTTGAGTGGGGGAAATACAATGAGCAGTTCTTC
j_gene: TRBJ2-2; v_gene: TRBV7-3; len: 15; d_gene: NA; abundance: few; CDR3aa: CASSLYRGWTGELFF; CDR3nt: TGTGCCAGCAGCTTATATAGGGGTTGGACCGGGGAGCTGTTTTTT
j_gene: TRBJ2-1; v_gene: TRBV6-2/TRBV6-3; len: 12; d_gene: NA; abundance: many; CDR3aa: CASTGMGSEQFF; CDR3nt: TGTGCCAGCACTGGGATGGGCAGTGAGCAGTTCTTC
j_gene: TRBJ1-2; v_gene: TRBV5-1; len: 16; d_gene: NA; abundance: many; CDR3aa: CASSLAVQGRNYGYTF; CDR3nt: TGCGCCAGCAGCTTAGCCGTACAGGGAAGAAACTATGGCTACACCTTC